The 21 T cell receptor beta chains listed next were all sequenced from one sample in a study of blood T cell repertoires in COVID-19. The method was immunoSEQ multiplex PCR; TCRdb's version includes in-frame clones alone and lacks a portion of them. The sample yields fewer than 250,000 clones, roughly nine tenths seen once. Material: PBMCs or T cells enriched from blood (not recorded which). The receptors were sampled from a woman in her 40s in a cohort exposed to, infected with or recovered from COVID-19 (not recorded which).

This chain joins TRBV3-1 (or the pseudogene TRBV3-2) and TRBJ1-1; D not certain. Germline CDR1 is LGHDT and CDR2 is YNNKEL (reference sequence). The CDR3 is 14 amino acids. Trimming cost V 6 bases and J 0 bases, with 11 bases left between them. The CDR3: CASSRTDLNTEAFF. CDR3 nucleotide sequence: TGTGCCAGCAGTCGAACCGACTTGAACACTGAAGCTTTCTTT.

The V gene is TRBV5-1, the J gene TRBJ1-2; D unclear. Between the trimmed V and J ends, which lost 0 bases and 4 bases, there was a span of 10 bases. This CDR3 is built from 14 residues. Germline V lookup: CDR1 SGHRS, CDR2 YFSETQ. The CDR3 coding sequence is TGCGCCAGCAGCTTGGCCTGGGGAGCCTATGGCTACACCTTC. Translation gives CASSLAWGAYGYTF.

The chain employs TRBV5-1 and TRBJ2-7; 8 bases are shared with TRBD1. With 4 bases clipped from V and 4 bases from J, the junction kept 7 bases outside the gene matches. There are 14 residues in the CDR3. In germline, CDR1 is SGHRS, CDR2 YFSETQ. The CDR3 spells CASSTGTGVYEQYF. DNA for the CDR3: TGCGCCAGCAGCACCGGGACAGGAGTTTACGAGCAGTACTTC.

DNA for the CDR3: TGTGCCACCAGTGATCCGGGGGGAGGCAACGAGCAGTTCTTC. Translating it yields CATSDPGGGNEQFF. The gene calls are TRBV24-1 and TRBJ2-1; 7 nucleotides align to TRBD2. In germline, CDR1 is KGHDR, CDR2 SFDVKD. With V trimmed by 3 bases and J by 10 bases, 8 bases remained unmatched. CDR3 length: 14 residues.

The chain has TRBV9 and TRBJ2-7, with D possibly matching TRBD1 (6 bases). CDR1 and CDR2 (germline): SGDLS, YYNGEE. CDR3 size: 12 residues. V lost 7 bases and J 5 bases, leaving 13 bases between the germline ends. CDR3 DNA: TGTGCCAGCGCTGGTGGGGGCCACGAGCAGTACTTC. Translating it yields CASAGGGHEQYF.

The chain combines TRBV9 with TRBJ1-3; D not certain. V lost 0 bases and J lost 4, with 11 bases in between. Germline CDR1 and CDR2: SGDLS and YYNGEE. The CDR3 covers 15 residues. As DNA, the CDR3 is TGTGCCAGCAGCGTAGGGCACAGATCGGGAAACACCATATATTTT. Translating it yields CASSVGHRSGNTIYF.

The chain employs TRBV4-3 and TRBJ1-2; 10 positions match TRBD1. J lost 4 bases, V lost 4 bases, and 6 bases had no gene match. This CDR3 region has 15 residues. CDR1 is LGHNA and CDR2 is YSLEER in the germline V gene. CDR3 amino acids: CASSLDRGFGYGYTF. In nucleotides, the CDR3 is TGCGCCAGCAGCCTGGACAGGGGGTTCGGCTATGGCTACACCTTC.

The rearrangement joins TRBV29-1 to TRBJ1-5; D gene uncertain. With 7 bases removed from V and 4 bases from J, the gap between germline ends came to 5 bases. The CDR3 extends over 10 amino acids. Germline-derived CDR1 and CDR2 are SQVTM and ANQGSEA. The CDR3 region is CSAPNQPQHF. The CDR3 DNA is TGCAGCGCCCCGAATCAGCCCCAGCATTTT.

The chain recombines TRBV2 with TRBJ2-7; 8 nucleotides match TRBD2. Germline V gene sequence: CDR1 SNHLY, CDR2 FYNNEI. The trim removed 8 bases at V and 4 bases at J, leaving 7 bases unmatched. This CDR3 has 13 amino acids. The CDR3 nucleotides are TGTGCCAGCGGCGGGGGGCTAGTATACGAGCAGTACTTC. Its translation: CASGGGLVYEQYF.

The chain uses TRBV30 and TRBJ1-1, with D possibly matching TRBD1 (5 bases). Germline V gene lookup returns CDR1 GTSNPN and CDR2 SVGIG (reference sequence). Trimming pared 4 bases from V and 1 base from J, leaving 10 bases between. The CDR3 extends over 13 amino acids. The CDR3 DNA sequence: TGTGCCTGGACCGGACAACCGAACACTGAAGCTTTCTTT. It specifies CAWTGQPNTEAFF.

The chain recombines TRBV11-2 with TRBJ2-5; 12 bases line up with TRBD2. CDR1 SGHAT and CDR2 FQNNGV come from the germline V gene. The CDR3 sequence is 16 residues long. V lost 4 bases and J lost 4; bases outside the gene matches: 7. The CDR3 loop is CASSSVLAGGPETQYF. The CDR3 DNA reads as TGTGCCAGCAGCTCAGTCCTAGCGGGGGGGCCAGAGACCCAGTACTTC.

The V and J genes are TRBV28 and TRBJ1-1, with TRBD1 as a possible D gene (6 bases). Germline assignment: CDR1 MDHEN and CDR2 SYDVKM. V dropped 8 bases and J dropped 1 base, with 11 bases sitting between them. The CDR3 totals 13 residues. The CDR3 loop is CASYRGGNTEAFF. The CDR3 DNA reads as TGTGCCAGCTATAGGGGGGGGAACACTGAAGCTTTCTTT.

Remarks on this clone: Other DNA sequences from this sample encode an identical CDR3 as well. CDR3 sequence reads: CASSIDRRGTEAFF. The CDR3, as DNA: TGTGCCAGTAGTATAGATCGGCGAGGCACTGAAGCTTTCTTT. The chain employs TRBV19 and TRBJ1-1, with D uncertain. Trimming pared 0 bases from V and 4 bases from J, leaving 9 bases between. The germline CDR1 and CDR2 sequences are LNHDA and SQIVND (reference sequence). This CDR3 has 14 amino acids.

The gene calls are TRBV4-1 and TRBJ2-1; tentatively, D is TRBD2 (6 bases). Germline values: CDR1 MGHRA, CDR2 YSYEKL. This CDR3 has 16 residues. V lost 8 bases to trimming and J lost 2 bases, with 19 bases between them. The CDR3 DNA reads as TGCGCCAGCGGACAAAGGGGTAGCGGCACCTACAATGAGCAGTTCTTC. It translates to CASGQRGSGTYNEQFF.

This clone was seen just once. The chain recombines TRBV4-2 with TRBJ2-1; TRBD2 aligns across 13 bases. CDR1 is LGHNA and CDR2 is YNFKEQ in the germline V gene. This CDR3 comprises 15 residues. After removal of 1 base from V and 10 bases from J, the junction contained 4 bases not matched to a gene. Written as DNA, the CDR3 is TGTGCCAGCAGCCAAGTCCAGGGACTAGCGGGAGAGCAGTTCTTC. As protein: CASSQVQGLAGEQFF.

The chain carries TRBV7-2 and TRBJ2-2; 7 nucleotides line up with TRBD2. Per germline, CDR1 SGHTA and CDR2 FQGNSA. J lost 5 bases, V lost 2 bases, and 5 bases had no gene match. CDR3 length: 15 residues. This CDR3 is CASSLRGLGTGELFF. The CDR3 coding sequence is TGTGCCAGCAGCTTAAGAGGACTAGGGACCGGGGAGCTGTTTTTT. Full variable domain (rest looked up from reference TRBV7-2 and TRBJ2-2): GAGVSQSPSNKVTEKGKDVELRCDPISGHTALYWYRQSLGQGLEFLIYFQGNSAPDKSGLPSDRFSAERTGGSVSTLTIQRTQQEDSAVYLCASSLRGLGTGELFFGEGSRLTVL.

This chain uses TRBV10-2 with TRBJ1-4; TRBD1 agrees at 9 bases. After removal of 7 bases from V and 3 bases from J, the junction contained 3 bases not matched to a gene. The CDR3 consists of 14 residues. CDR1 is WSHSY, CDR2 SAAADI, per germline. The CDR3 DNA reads TGCGCCAGCAAAGACAGGGGGGCTAATGAAAAACTGTTTTTT. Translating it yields CASKDRGANEKLFF.

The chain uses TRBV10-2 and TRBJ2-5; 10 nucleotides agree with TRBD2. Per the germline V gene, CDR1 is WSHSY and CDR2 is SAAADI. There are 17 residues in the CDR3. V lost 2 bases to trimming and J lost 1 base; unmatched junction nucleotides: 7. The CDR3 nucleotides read TGCGCCAGCAGTGAGATCGTAGCGGGGGGCCCCCAAGAGACCCAGTACTTC. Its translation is CASSEIVAGGPQETQYF.

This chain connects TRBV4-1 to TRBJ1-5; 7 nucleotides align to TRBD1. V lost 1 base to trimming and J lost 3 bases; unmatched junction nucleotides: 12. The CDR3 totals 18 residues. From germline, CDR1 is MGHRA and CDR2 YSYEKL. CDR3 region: CASSQGPSGQNFNQPQHF. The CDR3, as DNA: TGCGCCAGCAGCCAAGGTCCCTCGGGACAGAACTTCAATCAGCCCCAGCATTTT.

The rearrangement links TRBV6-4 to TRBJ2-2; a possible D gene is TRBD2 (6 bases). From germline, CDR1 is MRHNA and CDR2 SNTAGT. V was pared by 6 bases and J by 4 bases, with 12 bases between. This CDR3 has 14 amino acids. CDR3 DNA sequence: TGTGCCAGCAGAGGACGGGACTCCACCGGGGAGCTGTTTTTT. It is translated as CASRGRDSTGELFF.

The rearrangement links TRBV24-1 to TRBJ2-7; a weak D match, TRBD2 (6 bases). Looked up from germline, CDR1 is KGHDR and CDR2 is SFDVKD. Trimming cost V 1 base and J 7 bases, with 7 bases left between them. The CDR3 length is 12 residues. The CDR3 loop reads CATSDFRGEQYF. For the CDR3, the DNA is TGTGCCACCAGTGATTTTCGGGGGGAGCAGTACTTC.